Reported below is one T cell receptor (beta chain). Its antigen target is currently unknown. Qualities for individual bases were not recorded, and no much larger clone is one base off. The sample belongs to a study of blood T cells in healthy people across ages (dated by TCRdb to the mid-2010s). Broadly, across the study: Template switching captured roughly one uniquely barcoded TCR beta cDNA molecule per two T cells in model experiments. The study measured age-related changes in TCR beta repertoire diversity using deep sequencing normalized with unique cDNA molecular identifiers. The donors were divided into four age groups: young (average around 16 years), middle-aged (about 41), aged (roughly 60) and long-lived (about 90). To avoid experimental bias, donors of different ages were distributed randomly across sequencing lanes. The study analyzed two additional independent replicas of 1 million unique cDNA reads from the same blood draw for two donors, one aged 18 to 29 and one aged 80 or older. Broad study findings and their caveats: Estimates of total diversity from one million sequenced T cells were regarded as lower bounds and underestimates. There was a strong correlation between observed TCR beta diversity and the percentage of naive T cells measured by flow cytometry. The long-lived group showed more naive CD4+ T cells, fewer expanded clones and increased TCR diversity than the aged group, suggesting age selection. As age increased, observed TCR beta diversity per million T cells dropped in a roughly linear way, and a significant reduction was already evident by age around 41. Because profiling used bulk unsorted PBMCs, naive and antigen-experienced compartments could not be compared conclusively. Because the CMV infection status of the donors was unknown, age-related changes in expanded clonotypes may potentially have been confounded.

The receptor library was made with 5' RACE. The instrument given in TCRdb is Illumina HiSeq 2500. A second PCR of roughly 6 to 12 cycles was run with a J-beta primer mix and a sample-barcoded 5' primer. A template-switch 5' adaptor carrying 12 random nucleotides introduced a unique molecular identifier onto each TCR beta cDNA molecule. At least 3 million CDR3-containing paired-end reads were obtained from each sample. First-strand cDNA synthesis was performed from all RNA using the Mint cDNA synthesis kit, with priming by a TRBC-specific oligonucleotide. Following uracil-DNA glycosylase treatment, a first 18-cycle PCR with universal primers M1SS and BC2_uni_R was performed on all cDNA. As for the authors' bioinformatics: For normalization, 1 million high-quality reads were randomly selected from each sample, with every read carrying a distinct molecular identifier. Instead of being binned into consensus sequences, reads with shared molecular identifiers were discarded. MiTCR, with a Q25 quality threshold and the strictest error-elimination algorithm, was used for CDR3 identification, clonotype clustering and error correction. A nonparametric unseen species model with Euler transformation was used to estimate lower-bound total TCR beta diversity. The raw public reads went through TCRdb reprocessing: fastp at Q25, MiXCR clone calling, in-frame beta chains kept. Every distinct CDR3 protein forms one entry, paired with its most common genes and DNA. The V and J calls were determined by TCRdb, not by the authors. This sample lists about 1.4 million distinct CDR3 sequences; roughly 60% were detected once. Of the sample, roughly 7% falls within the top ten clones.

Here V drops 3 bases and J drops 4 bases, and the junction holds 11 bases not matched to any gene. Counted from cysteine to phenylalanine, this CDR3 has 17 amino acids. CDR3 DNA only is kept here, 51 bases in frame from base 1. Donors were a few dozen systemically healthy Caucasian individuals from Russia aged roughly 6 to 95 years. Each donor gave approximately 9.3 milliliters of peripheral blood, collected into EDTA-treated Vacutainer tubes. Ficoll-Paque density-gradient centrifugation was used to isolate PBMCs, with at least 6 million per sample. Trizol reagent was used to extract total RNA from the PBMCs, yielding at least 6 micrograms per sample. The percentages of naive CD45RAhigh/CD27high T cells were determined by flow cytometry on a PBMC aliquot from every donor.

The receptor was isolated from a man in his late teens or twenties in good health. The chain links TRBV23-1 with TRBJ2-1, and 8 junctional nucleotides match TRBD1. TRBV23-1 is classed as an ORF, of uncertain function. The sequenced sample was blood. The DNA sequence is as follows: TGCGCCAGCAGTCACCTGACAGGGGATCCCTCTTACAATGAGCAGTTCTTC. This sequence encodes CASSHLTGDPSYNEQFF.